The following is a T cell receptor beta chain sequence with its context. Its antigen is unknown. The sample is drawn from a study of blood T cells in healthy people across ages. Study results and caveats: Long-lived donors had more naive CD4+ cells and higher diversity than aged donors.

Combining a sample-barcoded 5' primer with a J-beta primer mix, a second PCR ran for about 6 to 11 cycles. MiXCR was run by TCRdb on the 5' RACE reads, yielding one entry per CDR3 protein. This table has roughly 1,500,000 distinct CDR3 sequences, roughly 32% appearing once. The V segment lost 7 bases and the J segment 4 bases; nucleotides outside the gene matches: 2. The CDR3 consists of 12 residues. Germline values: CDR1 WSHSY, CDR2 SAAADI. This clonotype was obtained from a woman under 40 in good health. V is TRBV10-2 and J is TRBJ2-7; the match to TRBD1 covers 9 bases. Sequenced material: blood. The CDR3 DNA sequence: TGCGCCAGCAACGGACAGGGGTACGAGCAGTACTTC. Residues: CASNGQGYEQYF.